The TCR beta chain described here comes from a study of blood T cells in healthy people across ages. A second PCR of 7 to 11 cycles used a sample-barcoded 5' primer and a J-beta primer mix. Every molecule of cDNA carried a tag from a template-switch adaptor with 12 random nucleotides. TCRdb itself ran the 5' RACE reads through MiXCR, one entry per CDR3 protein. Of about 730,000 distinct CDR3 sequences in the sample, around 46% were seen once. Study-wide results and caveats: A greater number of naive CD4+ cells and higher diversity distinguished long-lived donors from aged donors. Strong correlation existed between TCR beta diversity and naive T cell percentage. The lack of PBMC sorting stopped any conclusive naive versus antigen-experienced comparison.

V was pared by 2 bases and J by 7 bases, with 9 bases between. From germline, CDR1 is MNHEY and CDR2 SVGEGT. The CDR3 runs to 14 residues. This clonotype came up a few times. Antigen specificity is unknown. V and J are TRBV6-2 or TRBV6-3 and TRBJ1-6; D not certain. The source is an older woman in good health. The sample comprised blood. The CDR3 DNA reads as TGTGCCAGCAGTTACGGGGAAATAAATTCACCCCTCCACTTT. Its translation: CASSYGEINSPLHF.